This T cell receptor beta chain was captured by sequencing in a study of blood T cell repertoires in COVID-19. The wider study: T cells, B-cell-depleted T cells, or PBMCs provided the cDNA or gDNA that served as material.

The data were produced by immunoSEQ multiplex PCR, yet TCRdb's version contains in-frame clones alone and is incomplete. Found here are about 180,000 clones, approximately 80% of them singletons; the top ten hold less than 2%. The CDR3 runs to 15 residues. Germline CDR1 is MNHEY and CDR2 is SVGEGT. J lost 5 bases, V lost 6 bases, and 9 bases had no gene match. This clone was seen a single time. The chain employs TRBV6-2 or TRBV6-3 and TRBJ2-5; 10 positions match TRBD2. Material: peripheral blood. The origin of this receptor is a human donor in a cohort sampled during active COVID-19. Written as DNA, the CDR3 is TGTGCCAGCAGCGAGCGGGGGGGCATACTGGAGACCCAGTACTTC. This encodes CASSERGGILETQYF.